This T cell receptor (beta chain) was captured by sequencing in a study of shared clonotypes between healthy human individuals. V lost 3 bases, J lost 7 bases, and 10 bases lay in between. The CDR3 is made up of 14 amino acids. The germline CDR1 and CDR2 sequences are MNHNY and SVGAGI (reference sequence). TCRdb keeps only in-frame clones here, not all; method: immunoSEQ multiplex PCR. The table lists 2 million to 2.5 million clones, approximately 94% of them singletons. Study-level findings and limits: Clonotypes that were shared across a handful of donors made up about 4.5% of naive CD4 clonotypes. The study drew on few donors, limiting represented genetic and exposure-history diversity.

Comment on this clone: Its antigen is unknown.

Donation came from healthy HIV-negative adults that had no recent acute infections or vaccinations. This TCR came from a man younger than 30 in good health. The chain carries TRBV6-6 and TRBJ1-6; a weak D match, TRBD1 (6 bases). Material for sequencing was naive CD4+ T cells sorted from blood. Documented subset: CD45RA+ positively selected. The CDR3 region is CASSYTGTNSPLHF. As DNA, the CDR3 is TGTGCCAGCAGTTATACAGGGACAAATTCACCCCTCCACTTT.